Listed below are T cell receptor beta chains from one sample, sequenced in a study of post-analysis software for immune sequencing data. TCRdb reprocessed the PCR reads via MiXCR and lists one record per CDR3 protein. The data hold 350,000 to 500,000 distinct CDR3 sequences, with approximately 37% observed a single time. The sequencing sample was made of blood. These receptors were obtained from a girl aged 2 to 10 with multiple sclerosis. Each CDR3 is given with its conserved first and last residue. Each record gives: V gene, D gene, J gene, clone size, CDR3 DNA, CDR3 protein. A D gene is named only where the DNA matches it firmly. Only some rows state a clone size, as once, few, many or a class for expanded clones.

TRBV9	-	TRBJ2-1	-	TGTGCCAGCAGCGCTGGCGTCCGCCGTTCCGATGAGCAGTTCTTC	CASSAGVRRSDEQFF
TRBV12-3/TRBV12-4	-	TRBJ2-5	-	TGTGCCAGTAGTTCCCAGGGTTTCGATGAGCAGTACTTC	CASSSQGFDEQYF
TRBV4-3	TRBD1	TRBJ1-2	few	TGCGCCAGCAGCCCCGGGGGCAGGACAGGAGAAGGCTACACCTTC	CASSPGGRTGEGYTF
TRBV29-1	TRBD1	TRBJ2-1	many	TGCAGCGTCCGGGACAGGGACTACAATGAGCAGTTCTTC	CSVRDRDYNEQFF
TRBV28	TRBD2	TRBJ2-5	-	TGTGCCAGCAGTTTAACTAGCGGGAGTACGGAGACCCAGTACTTC	CASSLTSGSTETQYF
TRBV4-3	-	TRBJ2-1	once	TGCGCCAGCAGCCAAGATTGGGGCGGGACTTTCTACAACGAGCAGTTCTTC	CASSQDWGGTFYNEQFF
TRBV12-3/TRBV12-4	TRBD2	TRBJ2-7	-	TGTGCCAGCAGTTTCACTAGCGGGGGACGCTACGAGCAGTACTTC	CASSFTSGGRYEQYF
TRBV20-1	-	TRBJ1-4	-	TGCAGTGCGGGGGTCAATGAAAAACCGTTTTTT	CSAGVNEKPFF
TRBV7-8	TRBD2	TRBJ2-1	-	TGTGCCAGCAGCTCTTCCGTCGGTAGCGGGACTTCGGTATATGAGCAGTTCTTC	CASSSSVGSGTSVYEQFF
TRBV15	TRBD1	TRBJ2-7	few	TGTGCCACCAGCAGAGAGGACAGGGCCTACGAGCAGTACTTC	CATSREDRAYEQYF
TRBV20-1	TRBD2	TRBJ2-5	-	TGCAGTGCTAGGTGGGGACTAGCGGGGGGGTACCAAGAGACCCAGTACTTC	CSARWGLAGGYQETQYF
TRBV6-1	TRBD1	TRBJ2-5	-	TGTGCCAGCAGAACAACTACAGGGGCAGAGACCCAGTACTTC	CASRTTTGAETQYF
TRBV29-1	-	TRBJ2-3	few	TGCAGCGTTTTCGTGACCTTCAGCGGCTTTTACACAGATACGCAGTATTTT	CSVFVTFSGFYTDTQYF
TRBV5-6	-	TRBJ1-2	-	TGTGCCAGCAGTCCTCAACCTCAGGGTTATGGCTACACCTTC	CASSPQPQGYGYTF
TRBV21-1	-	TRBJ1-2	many	TGTGCCAGCAGGAAACCCGAAGTGCAGAGGGGCTACACCTTC	CASRKPEVQRGYTF
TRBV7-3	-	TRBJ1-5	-	TGTGCCAGCAGCTGGACAGTCAATAGCAATCAGCCCCAGCATTTT	CASSWTVNSNQPQHF
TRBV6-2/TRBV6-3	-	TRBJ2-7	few	TGTGCCAGCAGTTACCAGAGCTATGAGCAGTACTTC	CASSYQSYEQYF
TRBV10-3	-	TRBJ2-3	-	TGTGCCATCAGTGGGGCAGGCACAGATACGCAGTATTTT	CAISGAGTDTQYF
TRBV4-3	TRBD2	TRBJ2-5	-	TGCGCCAGCAGCCAAGATCTACTAGCGGGAGACCCCAGGATGTGGTACTTC	CASSQDLLAGDPRMWYF
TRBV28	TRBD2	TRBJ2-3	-	TGTGCCAGCAGTTGGGCTAGCGGGGGAAGTGATACGCAGTATTTT	CASSWASGGSDTQYF
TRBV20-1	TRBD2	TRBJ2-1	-	TGCAGTGCTAGGACGTTAGCAACTAGCGACTACAATGAGCAGTTCTTC	CSARTLATSDYNEQFF
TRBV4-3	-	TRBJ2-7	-	TGCGCCAGCAGCGAGGGACTGACGTCCGTCGAGCAGTACTTC	CASSEGLTSVEQYF
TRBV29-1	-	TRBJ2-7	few	TGCAGCGTTGAAGATCCGACCGGGACCTCGCCCTACGAGCAGTACTTC	CSVEDPTGTSPYEQYF
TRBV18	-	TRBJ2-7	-	TGTGTCAGCTCACCGGGAGTTAGCTCCTACGAGCAGTACTTC	CVSSPGVSSYEQYF
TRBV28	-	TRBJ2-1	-	TGTGCCAGTAGAGTTGGGGTGGTCAATGAGCAGTTCTTC	CASRVGVVNEQFF